The clone carrying this T cell receptor (beta chain) appeared a single time. Its antigen is not identified. CDR3 size: 15 residues. Per the germline V gene, CDR1 is MNHEY and CDR2 is SVGAGI. V lost 6 bases and J 7 bases, leaving 16 bases between the germline ends. This sample is drawn from a study of T cell responses to AZD1222 COVID-19 vaccine. Study-wide points: When two AZD1222 doses had been given, Spike-specific TCR breadth and depth rose.

Data came from immunoSEQ multiplex PCR; TCRdb stores just in-frame clones and leaves some out. Of roughly 150,000 clones listed, around nine tenths were seen once; the top ten hold approximately 4.8%. This chain connects TRBV6-5 to TRBJ2-6; TRBD1 is a possible D gene (6 bases). The material was peripheral blood, obtained on day 0 of AZD1222 vaccination. The origin of this receptor is an adult in good health. In nucleotides, the CDR3 is TGTGCCAGCAGCAACAGGGATAGTAGAGCCAACGTCCTGACTTTC. Its protein product is CASSNRDSRANVLTF.